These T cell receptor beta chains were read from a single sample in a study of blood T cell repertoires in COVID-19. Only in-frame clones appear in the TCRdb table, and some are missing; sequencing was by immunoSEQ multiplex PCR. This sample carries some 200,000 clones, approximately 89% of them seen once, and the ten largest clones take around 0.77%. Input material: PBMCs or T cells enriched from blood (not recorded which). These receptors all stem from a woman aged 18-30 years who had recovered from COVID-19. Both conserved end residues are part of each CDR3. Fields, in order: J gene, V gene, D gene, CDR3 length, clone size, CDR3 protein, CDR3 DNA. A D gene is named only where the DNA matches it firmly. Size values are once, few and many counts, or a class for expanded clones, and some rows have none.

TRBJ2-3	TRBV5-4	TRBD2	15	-	CASRQIAGTTDTQYF	TGTGCCAGCAGACAAATAGCGGGAACCACAGATACGCAGTATTTT
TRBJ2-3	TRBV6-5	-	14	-	CASSLNRDTDTQYF	TGTGCCAGCAGCCTTAACAGGGACACAGATACGCAGTATTTT
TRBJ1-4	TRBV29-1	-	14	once	CSVEDSGGEEKLFF	TGCAGCGTTGAAGATAGCGGGGGGGAAGAAAAACTGTTTTTT
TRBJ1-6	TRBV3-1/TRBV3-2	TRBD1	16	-	CASSPLRAGGNSPLHF	TGTGCCAGCAGCCCCCTTCGAGCAGGGGGTAATTCACCCCTCCACTTT
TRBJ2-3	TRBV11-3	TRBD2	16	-	CASSFSGTSGSDTQYF	TGTGCCAGCAGCTTTTCTGGGACTAGCGGGAGTGATACGCAGTATTTT
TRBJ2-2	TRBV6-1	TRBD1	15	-	CASSDGQGDTGELFF	TGTGCCAGCAGTGACGGACAGGGTGACACCGGGGAGCTGTTTTTT
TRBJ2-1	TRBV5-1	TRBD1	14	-	CASSFPLSTGERFF	TGCGCCAGCAGCTTCCCCCTATCGACAGGGGAGCGGTTCTTC
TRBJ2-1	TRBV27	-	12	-	CASGAGYNEQFF	TGTGCCAGCGGAGCAGGGTACAATGAGCAGTTCTTC
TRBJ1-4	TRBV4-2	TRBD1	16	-	CASSQETGTENEKLFF	TGTGCCAGCAGCCAAGAGACGGGGACAGAAAATGAAAAACTGTTTTTT
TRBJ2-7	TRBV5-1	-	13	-	CASSGQIAYEQYF	TGCGCCAGCAGCGGGCAGATTGCCTACGAGCAGTACTTC
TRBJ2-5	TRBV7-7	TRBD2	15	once	CASSPTTSEQETQYF	TGTGCTAGCAGTCCCACGACTAGCGAACAAGAGACCCAGTACTTC
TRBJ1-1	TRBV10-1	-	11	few	CASYDILEAFF	TGCGCCAGCTACGACATCCTTGAAGCTTTCTTT
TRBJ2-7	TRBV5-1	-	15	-	CASSLAGARSYEQYF	TGCGCCAGCAGCTTGGCTGGGGCCAGGTCCTACGAGCAGTACTTC
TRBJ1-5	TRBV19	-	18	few	CASSIDINSRYSNQPQHF	TGTGCCAGTAGTATAGATATCAACAGTCGTTATAGCAATCAGCCCCAGCATTTT
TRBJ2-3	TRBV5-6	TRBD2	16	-	CASSPGTSTSTDTQYF	TGTGCCAGCAGCCCCGGGACTAGCACTTCCACAGATACGCAGTATTTT
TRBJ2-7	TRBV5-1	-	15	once	CASSGVGQGRYEQYF	TGCGCCAGCAGCGGGGTTGGGCAGGGGAGATACGAGCAGTACTTC
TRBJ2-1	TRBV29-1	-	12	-	CSADPGEDEQFF	TGCAGCGCCGACCCTGGGGAGGATGAGCAGTTCTTC
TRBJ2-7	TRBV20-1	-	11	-	CSASRGTEQYF	TGCAGTGCATCCCGGGGAACCGAGCAGTACTTC
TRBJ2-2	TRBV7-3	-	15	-	CASSHLGANTGELFF	TGTGCCAGCAGCCACCTAGGCGCGAACACCGGGGAGCTGTTTTTT
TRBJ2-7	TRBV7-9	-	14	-	CASSSGSKAYEQYF	TGTGCCAGCAGCTCCGGGTCAAAAGCCTACGAGCAGTACTTC
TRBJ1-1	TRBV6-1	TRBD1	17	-	CASSVQGVLYPHTEAFF	TGTGCCAGCAGTGTACAGGGGGTATTATACCCGCACACTGAAGCTTTCTTT
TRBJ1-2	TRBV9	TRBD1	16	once	CASSPEWDRVNYGYTF	TGTGCCAGCAGCCCCGAGTGGGACAGGGTTAACTATGGCTACACCTTC
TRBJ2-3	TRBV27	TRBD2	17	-	CASSLMVGGSSTDTQYF	TGTGCCAGCAGTTTGATGGTAGGCGGGAGCAGCACAGATACGCAGTATTTT
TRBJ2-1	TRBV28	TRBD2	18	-	CASKPGLAGGWAYNEQFF	TGTGCCAGCAAACCGGGACTAGCGGGAGGGTGGGCCTACAATGAGCAGTTCTTC
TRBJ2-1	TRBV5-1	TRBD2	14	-	CASSLEGTSPEQFF	TGCGCCAGCAGCTTGGAGGGGACTAGCCCTGAGCAGTTCTTC
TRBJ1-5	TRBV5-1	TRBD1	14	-	CASSLGTGTSPQHF	TGCGCCAGCAGCTTGGGGACAGGGACATCGCCCCAGCATTTT
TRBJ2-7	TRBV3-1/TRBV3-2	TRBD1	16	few	CASSPTRTGGKPEQYF	TGTGCCAGCAGTCCGACAAGGACAGGGGGCAAACCCGAGCAGTACTTC
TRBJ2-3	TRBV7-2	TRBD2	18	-	CASSPTQLAGGRGDTQYF	TGTGCCAGCAGCCCCACCCAACTAGCGGGAGGGCGAGGAGATACGCAGTATTTT
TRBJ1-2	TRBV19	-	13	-	CASSMVSYYGYTF	TGTGCCAGTAGTATGGTCAGTTACTATGGCTACACCTTC
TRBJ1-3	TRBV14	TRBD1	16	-	CASSLDRGRLGNTIYF	TGTGCCAGCAGCCTGGACAGGGGTCGGCTCGGAAACACCATATATTTT
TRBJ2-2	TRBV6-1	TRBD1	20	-	CASSDGQAASWDYSGGELFF	TGTGCCAGCAGTGACGGACAGGCAGCGTCATGGGATTACTCGGGCGGGGAGCTGTTTTTT
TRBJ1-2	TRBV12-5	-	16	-	CASGLVTGPRIKGYTF	TGTGCTAGTGGTTTGGTAACAGGACCGCGTATCAAGGGCTACACCTTC
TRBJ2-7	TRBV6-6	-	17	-	CASSHPRSGRPHYEQYF	TGTGCCAGCAGTCACCCTCGATCGGGAAGGCCCCACTACGAGCAGTACTTC